This T cell receptor beta chain is drawn from a study of early T cells in non-severe SARS-CoV-2 infection. This clonotype qualifies as medium-sized. Individual cDNA molecules were tagged with unique molecular identifiers. Each CDR3 protein is one row after TCRdb ran MiXCR on the 5' RACE reads. The sample records about 37,000 distinct CDR3 sequences, more than 4.5% being singletons. CDR1 and CDR2 (germline): GTSNPN, SVGIG (reference sequence). V gave up 0 bases and J gave up 4 bases, with 9 bases separating them. There are 13 residues in the CDR3. V gene TRBV30 combines with J gene TRBJ1-1; D is unclear. The sequencing used whole blood, collected at baseline. The receptor was derived from an adult who was a healthcare worker with PCR-confirmed SARS-CoV-2 infection or an uninfected control (not recorded which). The CDR3 coding sequence is TGTGCCTGGAGTGTCTATAGCGGCACTGAAGCTTTCTTT. This sequence encodes CAWSVYSGTEAFF.